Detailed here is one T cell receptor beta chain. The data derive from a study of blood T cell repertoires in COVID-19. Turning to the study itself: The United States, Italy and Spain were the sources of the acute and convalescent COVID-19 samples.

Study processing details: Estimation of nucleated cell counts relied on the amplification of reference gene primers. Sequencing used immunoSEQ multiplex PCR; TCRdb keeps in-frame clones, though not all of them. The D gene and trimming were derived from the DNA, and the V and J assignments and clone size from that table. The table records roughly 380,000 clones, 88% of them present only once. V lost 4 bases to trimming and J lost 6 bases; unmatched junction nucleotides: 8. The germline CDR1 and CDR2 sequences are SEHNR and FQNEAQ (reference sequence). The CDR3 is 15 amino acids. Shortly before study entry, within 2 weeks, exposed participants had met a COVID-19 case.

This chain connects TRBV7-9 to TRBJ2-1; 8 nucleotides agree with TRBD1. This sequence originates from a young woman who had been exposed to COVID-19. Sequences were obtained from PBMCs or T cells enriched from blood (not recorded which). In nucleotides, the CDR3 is TGTGCCAGCAGCTGGTCAGGGGGCTCCAGCAATGAGCAGTTCTTC. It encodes CASSWSGGSSNEQFF.